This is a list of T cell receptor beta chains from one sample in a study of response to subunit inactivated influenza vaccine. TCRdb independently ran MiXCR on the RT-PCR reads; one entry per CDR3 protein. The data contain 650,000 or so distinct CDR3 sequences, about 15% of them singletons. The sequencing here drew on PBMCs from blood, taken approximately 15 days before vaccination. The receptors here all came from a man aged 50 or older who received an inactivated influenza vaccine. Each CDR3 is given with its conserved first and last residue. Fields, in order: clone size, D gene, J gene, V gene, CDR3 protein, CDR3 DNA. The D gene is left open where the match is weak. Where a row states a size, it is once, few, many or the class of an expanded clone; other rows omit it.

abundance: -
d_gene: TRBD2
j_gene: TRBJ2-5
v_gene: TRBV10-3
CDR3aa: CAISELAGPQETQYF
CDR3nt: TGTGCCATCAGTGAGCTAGCGGGACCCCAAGAGACCCAGTACTTC

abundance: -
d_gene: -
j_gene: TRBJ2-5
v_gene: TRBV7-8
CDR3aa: CASSLSGRGAPETQYF
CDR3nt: TGTGCCAGCAGCTTATCTGGCAGGGGTGCTCCAGAGACCCAGTACTTC

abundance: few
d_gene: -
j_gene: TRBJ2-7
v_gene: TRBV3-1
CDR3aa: CASSQAPPRTYPYEQYF
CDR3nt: TGTGCCAGCAGCCAGGCCCCCCCTAGGACTTATCCCTACGAGCAGTACTTC

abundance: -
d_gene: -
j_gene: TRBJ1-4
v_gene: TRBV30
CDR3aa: CAWSVGYRGSGEKLFF
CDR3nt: TGTGCCTGGAGTGTGGGGTATCGAGGCAGTGGTGAAAAACTGTTTTTT

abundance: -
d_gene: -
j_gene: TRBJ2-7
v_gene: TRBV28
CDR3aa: CASSLIVEGRSEQYF
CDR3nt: TGTGCCAGCAGTTTAATCGTTGAAGGGAGGTCCGAGCAGTACTTC

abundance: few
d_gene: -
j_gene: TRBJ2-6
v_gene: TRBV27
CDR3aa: CASSLLSSLGANVLTF
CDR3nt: TGTGCCAGCAGCCTATTGAGTTCCCTTGGGGCCAACGTCCTGACTTTC

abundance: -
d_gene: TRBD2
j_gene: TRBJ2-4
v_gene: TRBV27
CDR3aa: CASRGLAGPLAKNIQYF
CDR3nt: TGTGCCAGCAGGGGACTAGCGGGGCCCCTGGCCAAAAACATTCAGTACTTC

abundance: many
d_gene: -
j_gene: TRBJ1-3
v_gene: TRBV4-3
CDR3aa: CASSQEWGYSGNTIYF
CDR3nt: TGCGCCAGCAGCCAAGAATGGGGCTACTCTGGAAACACCATATATTTT

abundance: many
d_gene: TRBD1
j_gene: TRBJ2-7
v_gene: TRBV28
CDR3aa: CASSLDRAPHEQYF
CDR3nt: TGTGCCAGCAGCCTGGACAGGGCCCCCCACGAGCAGTACTTC

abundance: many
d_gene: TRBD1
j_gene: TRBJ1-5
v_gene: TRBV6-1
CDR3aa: CASSTGTGNQPQHF
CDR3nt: TGTGCCAGCAGCACCGGGACAGGGAACCAGCCCCAGCATTTT

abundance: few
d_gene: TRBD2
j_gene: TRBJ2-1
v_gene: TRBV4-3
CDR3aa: CASSQGRKLAGVYNEQFF
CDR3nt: TGCGCCAGCAGCCAAGGCCGCAAACTAGCGGGGGTCTACAATGAGCAGTTCTTC

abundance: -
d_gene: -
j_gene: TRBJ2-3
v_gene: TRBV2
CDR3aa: CAGARYNTDTQYF
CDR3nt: TGTGCCGGGGCGAGGTATAATACAGATACGCAGTATTTT

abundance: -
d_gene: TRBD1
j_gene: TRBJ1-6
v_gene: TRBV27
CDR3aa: CASSRRQGRGNSPLHF
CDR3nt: TGTGCCAGCAGTCGCCGCCAGGGCAGGGGGAATTCACCCCTCCACTTT

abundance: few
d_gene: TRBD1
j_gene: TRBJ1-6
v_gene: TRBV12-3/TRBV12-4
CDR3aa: CASSYTGGNSPLHF
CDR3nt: TGTGCCAGCAGTTATACAGGGGGGAATTCACCCCTCCACTTT

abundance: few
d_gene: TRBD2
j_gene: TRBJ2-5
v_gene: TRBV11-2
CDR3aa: CASSRTGTSGSETQYF
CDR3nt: TGTGCCAGCAGCCGAACCGGGACTAGCGGGAGTGAGACCCAGTACTTC

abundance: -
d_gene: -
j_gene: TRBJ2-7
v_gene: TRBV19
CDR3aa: CASSTTSFYEQYF
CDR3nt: TGTGCCAGTAGTACGACTTCCTTCTACGAGCAGTACTTC

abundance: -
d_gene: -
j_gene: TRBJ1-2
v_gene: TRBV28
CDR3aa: CASSLSVPPSGVYGYTF
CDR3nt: TGTGCCAGCAGTTTATCGGTCCCCCCCTCGGGGGTCTATGGCTACACCTTC

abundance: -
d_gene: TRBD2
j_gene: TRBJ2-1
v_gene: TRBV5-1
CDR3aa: CASSPDSGSSYNEQFF
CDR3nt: TGCGCCAGCAGCCCAGATAGCGGGAGCTCCTACAATGAGCAGTTCTTC

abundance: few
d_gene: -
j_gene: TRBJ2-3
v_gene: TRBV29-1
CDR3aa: CSVGGPRTDTQYF
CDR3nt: TGCAGCGTTGGAGGGCCTCGCACAGATACGCAGTATTTT

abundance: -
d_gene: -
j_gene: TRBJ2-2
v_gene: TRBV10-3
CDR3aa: CAISPSGPITGELFF
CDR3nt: TGTGCCATCTCTCCCAGTGGACCGATCACCGGGGAGCTGTTTTTT

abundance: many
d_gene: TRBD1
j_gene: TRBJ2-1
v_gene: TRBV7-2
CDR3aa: CASGGTGAYNEQFF
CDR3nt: TGTGCCAGCGGCGGGACAGGGGCCTACAATGAGCAGTTCTTC

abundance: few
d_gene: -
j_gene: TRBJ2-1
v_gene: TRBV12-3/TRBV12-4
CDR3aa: CASSLALDNEQFF
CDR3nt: TGTGCCAGCAGTTTAGCGCTTGACAATGAGCAGTTCTTC

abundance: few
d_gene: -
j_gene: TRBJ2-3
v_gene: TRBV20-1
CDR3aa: CSPSRGSDTQYF
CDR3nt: TGCAGTCCTTCCAGGGGCTCAGATACGCAGTATTTT

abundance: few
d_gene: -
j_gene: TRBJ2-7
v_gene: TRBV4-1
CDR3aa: CASSRSGQSSYEQYF
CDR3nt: TGCGCCAGCAGCCGGTCCGGACAGAGCTCCTACGAGCAGTACTTC

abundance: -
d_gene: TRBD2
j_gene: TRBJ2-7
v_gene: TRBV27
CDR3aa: CASRLGRLAGWDEQYF
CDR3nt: TGTGCCAGCAGGCTAGGGAGACTAGCGGGTTGGGACGAGCAGTACTTC

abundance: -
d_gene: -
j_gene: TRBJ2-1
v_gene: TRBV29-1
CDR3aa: CSVTKLSSYNEQFF
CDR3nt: TGCAGCGTTACTAAGTTAAGCTCCTACAATGAGCAGTTCTTC

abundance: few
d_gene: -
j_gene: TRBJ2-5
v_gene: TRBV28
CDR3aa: CASSLNAAVQETQYF
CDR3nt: TGTGCCAGCAGTTTAAATGCGGCGGTGCAAGAGACCCAGTACTTC

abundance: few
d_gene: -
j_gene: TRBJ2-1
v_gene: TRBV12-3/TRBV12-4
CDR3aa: CASSPTSGAEQFF
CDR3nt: TGTGCCAGCAGTCCCACTTCCGGGGCCGAGCAGTTCTTC

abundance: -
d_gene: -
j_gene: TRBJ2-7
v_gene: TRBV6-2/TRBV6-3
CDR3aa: CASRARGYEQYF
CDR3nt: TGTGCCAGCAGAGCCAGGGGCTACGAGCAGTACTTC

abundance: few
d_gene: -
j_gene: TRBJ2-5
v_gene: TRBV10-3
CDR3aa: CAISDSVQETQYF
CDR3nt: TGTGCCATCAGTGATAGTGTTCAAGAGACCCAGTACTTC

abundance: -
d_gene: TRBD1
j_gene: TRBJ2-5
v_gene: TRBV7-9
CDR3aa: CASSGNTGGQTQYF
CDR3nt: TGTGCCAGCAGCGGTAACACAGGGGGCCAGACCCAGTACTTC

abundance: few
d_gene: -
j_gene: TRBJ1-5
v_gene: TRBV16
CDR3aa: CASSQGARQPQHF
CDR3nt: TGTGCCAGCAGCCAGGGGGCTCGACAGCCCCAGCATTTT

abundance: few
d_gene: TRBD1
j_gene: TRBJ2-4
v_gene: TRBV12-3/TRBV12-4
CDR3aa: CASRPGTGGDIQYF
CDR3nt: TGTGCCAGCAGGCCTGGGACAGGGGGGGACATTCAGTACTTC

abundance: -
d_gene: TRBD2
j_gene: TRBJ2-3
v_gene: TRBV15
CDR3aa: CATSREVSSGRIPDTQYF
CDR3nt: TGTGCCACCAGCAGAGAGGTATCTAGCGGGAGAATCCCAGATACGCAGTATTTT

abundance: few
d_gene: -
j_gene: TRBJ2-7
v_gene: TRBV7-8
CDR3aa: CASSLAFRGGSSYEQYF
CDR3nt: TGTGCCAGCAGCTTAGCGTTCAGGGGCGGTTCCTCCTACGAGCAGTACTTC

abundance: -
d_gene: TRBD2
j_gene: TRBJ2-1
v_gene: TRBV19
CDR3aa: CASSTSGAPRGEQFF
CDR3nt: TGTGCCAGTAGTACAAGCGGGGCACCACGGGGTGAGCAGTTCTTC

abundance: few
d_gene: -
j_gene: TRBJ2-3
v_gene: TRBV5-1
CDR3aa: CASSLDRERDTQYF
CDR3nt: TGCGCCAGCAGCTTGGACAGGGAACGAGATACGCAGTATTTT